One and the same sample provided the 19 T cell receptor beta chains below, sequenced in a study of cytomegalovirus exposure and HLA in healthy donors. Researchers ran the PCR with 60 Vbeta and 13 Jbeta primers. TCRdb keeps only in-frame clones here, not all; method: immunoSEQ multiplex PCR. This sample has some 140,000 clones, with approximately 74% found just once. The sequenced sample was PBMCs. The receptors were sampled from a man aged 18-30 years in good health and CMV-seropositive.

On this clone: The sample carries other DNA sequences with the same CDR3. The V gene is TRBV5-1, the J gene TRBJ2-7; D ambiguous. CDR3 length equals 12 residues. V was cut by 1 base and J by 2 bases, with 4 bases left in between. Germline CDR1 SGHRS, CDR2 YFSETQ. The CDR3 DNA follows: TGCGCCAGCAGCTTGCCCGCCTACGAGCAGTACTTC. Residues: CASSLPAYEQYF.

This rearrangement joins TRBV19 to TRBJ2-7, with TRBD1 identical over 7 bases. The CDR3 length is 14 residues. Germline CDR1 LNHDA, CDR2 SQIVND (reference sequence). V lost 7 bases and J lost 1; bases outside the gene matches: 7. This CDR3 is CASKGTVISYEQYF. CDR3 in DNA: TGTGCCAGTAAAGGGACAGTTATATCCTACGAGCAGTACTTC.

This clone showed up just a few times. The V call is TRBV5-1, the J call TRBJ2-6; possibly TRBD1 for D (5 bases). Trimming removed 4 bases from V and 0 bases from J, with 14 bases in between. Germline assignment: CDR1 SGHRS and CDR2 YFSETQ. This CDR3 has 17 residues. The CDR3 loop is CASSRGFRDSGANVLTF. Here the CDR3 DNA reads TGCGCCAGCAGCAGGGGATTCCGTGACTCTGGGGCCAACGTCCTGACTTTC.

V and J are TRBV6-1 and TRBJ1-5; D unresolved. Germline values: CDR1 MNHNS, CDR2 SASEGT. The CDR3 consists of 14 residues. Between the trimmed V and J ends, which lost 3 bases and 4 bases, there was a span of 10 bases. This CDR3 is CASSDPVPNQPQHF. The CDR3, as DNA: TGTGCCAGCAGTGACCCAGTACCGAATCAGCCCCAGCATTTT.

This chain joins TRBV2 and TRBJ1-2; possible D gene TRBD1, 6 bases. Between the trimmed V and J ends, which lost 6 bases and 8 bases, there was a span of 16 bases. The CDR3 extends over 13 amino acids. The germline gives CDR1 SNHLY, CDR2 FYNNEI. CDR3 DNA: TGTGCCAGCAGCCCCGGACAGCCGGGGGGCTACACCTTC. Translating gives CASSPGQPGGYTF.

The V call is TRBV6-5, the J call TRBJ2-3; D is perhaps TRBD1 (6 bases). The germline V gene encodes CDR1 MNHEY and CDR2 SVGAGI. V was cut by 6 bases and J by 8 bases, with 21 bases left in between. This CDR3 is 15 amino acids long. The CDR3 bases are TGTGCCAGCAGCCCAACGCGACAGGCCCCGGGTACGCAGTATTTT. Amino acids: CASSPTRQAPGTQYF.

CDR3 sequence (DNA): TGTGCCAGCAGCCCTGGACTGGCACAGCCCCAGCATTTT. As protein: CASSPGLAQPQHF. The V gene is TRBV14, the J gene TRBJ1-5; the D is unclear. The length of the CDR3 is 13 residues. Trimming took 4 bases from V and 7 from J, leaving 11 bases between them. CDR1 and CDR2 (germline): SGHDN, FVKESK.

The rearrangement uses TRBV7-2 and TRBJ1-5; no reliable D call. This CDR3 is built from 13 residues. V lost 2 bases, J lost 7 bases, and 9 bases lay in between. The germline V gene encodes CDR1 SGHTA and CDR2 FQGNSA. The CDR3 sequence: CASSLIIHQPQHF. The DNA of the CDR3 is TGTGCCAGCAGCTTAATAATACACCAGCCCCAGCATTTT.

The J gene is TRBJ2-3, the V gene TRBV29-1, with TRBD2 identical over 7 bases. Germline CDR1 is SQVTM and CDR2 is ANQGSEA. The CDR3 sequence is 14 residues long. The CDR3 DNA is TGCACCGGCCGACCTAGCGGCAGCACAGATACGCAGTATTTT. Amino acids: CTGRPSGSTDTQYF.

The chain links TRBV28 to TRBJ2-7, with 7 bases matching TRBD2. Per the germline V gene, CDR1 is MDHEN and CDR2 is SYDVKM. The CDR3 is 17 amino acids. The ends lost 3 bases at V and 0 bases at J; junction bases unmatched: 11. The CDR3 loop is CASSLFGLGGSSYEQYF. CDR3 coding DNA: TGTGCCAGCAGTTTGTTCGGACTCGGCGGGAGCTCCTACGAGCAGTACTTC.

The chain carries TRBV5-4 and TRBJ2-5; 8 nucleotides match TRBD1. The germline V gene has CDR1 SGHNT and CDR2 YYREEE (reference sequence). The length of the CDR3 is 12 residues. Trimming at V came to 7 bases and at J to 2 bases, leaving 1 base not matched to a gene. For the CDR3, the DNA is TGTGCCAGCGGACAGGGTCAAGAGACCCAGTACTTC. It yields the protein CASGQGQETQYF.

The chain recombines TRBV5-1 with TRBJ1-1; 7 nucleotides line up with TRBD1. V shed 6 bases and J 0 bases; nucleotides not matched to a gene: 5. CDR1 is SGHRS, CDR2 YFSETQ, per germline. CDR3 length: 14 residues. CDR3 bases: TGCGCCAGCATGCCAGGGGGTCTGAACACTGAAGCTTTCTTT. Encoded protein: CASMPGGLNTEAFF. Full variable domain (remainder filled in from reference TRBV5-1 and TRBJ1-1): KAGVTQTPRYLIKTRGQQVTLSCSPISGHRSVSWYQQTPGQGLQFLFEYFSETQRNKGNFPGRFSGRQFSNSRSEMNVSTLELGDSALYLCASMPGGLNTEAFFGQGTRLTVV.

The chain is built from TRBV4-3 and TRBJ1-2, with D tentatively TRBD1 (6 bases). The germline gives CDR1 LGHNA, CDR2 YSLEER. Deletions cut 0 bases from V and 9 bases from J, with 14 bases between. The CDR3 extends over 14 amino acids. The CDR3 DNA reads as TGCGCCAGCAGCCAAGATGGACAGTCTATGAGCTACACCTTC. This sequence encodes CASSQDGQSMSYTF.

The CDR3 bases are TGTGCCTGGAAGTACCGGGACAGATCCTCCTACGAGCAGTACTTC. Amino acid sequence: CAWKYRDRSSYEQYF. The chain has TRBV30 and TRBJ2-7; 7 bases line up with TRBD1. V was pared by 4 bases and J by 0 bases, with 9 bases of the junction left unmatched. The CDR3 sequence is 15 residues long. Germline assignment: CDR1 GTSNPN and CDR2 SVGIG (reference sequence).

The chain recombines TRBV10-1 with TRBJ2-1; a weak D match, TRBD2 (7 bases). Germline loops: CDR1 WNHNN, CDR2 SYGVQD (reference sequence). This CDR3 has 16 amino acids. V shed 3 bases and J shed 3 bases, with 15 bases lying between them. The CDR3 nucleotides read TGCGCCAGCAGTGATTTCGAAGCGGGACACTACAATGAGCAGTTCTTC. This encodes CASSDFEAGHYNEQFF.

The chain joins TRBV9 to TRBJ2-2; D uncertain. Per the germline V gene, CDR1 is SGDLS and CDR2 is YYNGEE. Between the trimmed V and J ends, which lost 4 bases and 7 bases, there was a span of 8 bases. This CDR3 is built from 12 residues. As DNA, the CDR3 is TGTGCCAGCAGCCGAGTGAACGGGGAGCTGTTTTTT. Protein product: CASSRVNGELFF.

This clone came up a few times. The V and J genes are TRBV29-1 and TRBJ2-2; 12 positions match TRBD2. The V gene end was trimmed by 4 bases and the J gene end by 7 bases; junction bases not matched to a gene: 7. CDR1 is SQVTM and CDR2 is ANQGSEA in the germline V gene. The length of the CDR3 is 15 residues. The chain's CDR3 is CSVGSSGGANGELFF. In DNA form, the CDR3 reads TGCAGCGTTGGGTCTAGCGGGGGGGCCAACGGGGAGCTGTTTTTT.

This clone came up once. The chain links TRBV7-2 to TRBJ1-2; 9 nucleotides align to TRBD1. The CDR3 contains 15 residues. Germline assignment: CDR1 SGHTA and CDR2 FQGNSA. Trimming removed 5 bases from V and 4 bases from J; junction bases left unmatched: 8. The chain's CDR3 is CASSTRQGVGYGYTF. CDR3 bases: TGTGCCAGCAGCACCAGACAGGGGGTGGGCTATGGCTACACCTTC.

The chain links TRBV5-1 to TRBJ1-2; D may be TRBD1 (5 bases). This CDR3 spans 13 amino acids. V was clipped by 3 bases and J by 4 bases, with 10 bases between them. Germline V CDR1 and CDR2: SGHRS, YFSETQ. CDR3 coding DNA: TGCGCCAGCAGCTCATCCGACAGCTATGGCTACACCTTC. Protein product: CASSSSDSYGYTF.